This entry describes one T cell receptor beta chain. The data were taken from a study of blood T cell repertoires in COVID-19. Study-level information: Researchers got acute and convalescent COVID-19 samples from the United States, Italy and Spain.

The assay was immunoSEQ multiplex PCR, and TCRdb's table has in-frame clones only and misses some. Among about 97,000 clones listed, about 91% were seen once. This CDR3 has 15 amino acids. From germline, CDR1 is SGHTA and CDR2 FQGNSA. The V and J ends lost 10 bases and 4 bases, in that order; junction bases with no gene match: 13. The rearrangement links TRBV7-2 to TRBJ1-1; 9 nucleotides line up with TRBD1. Sequencing was done on a sample of peripheral blood. This receptor was obtained from a man over 45 with acute or convalescent COVID-19. The CDR3, as DNA: TGTGCCACCACGCCCCGGACAGGGGTACCCACTGAAGCTTTCTTT. Protein: CATTPRTGVPTEAFF. Complete variable domain (other parts from reference TRBV7-2 and TRBJ1-1): GAGVSQSPSNKVTEKGKDVELRCDPISGHTALYWYRQSLGQGLEFLIYFQGNSAPDKSGLPSDRFSAERTGGSVSTLTIQRTQQEDSAVYLCATTPRTGVPTEAFFGQGTRLTVV.